The TCR beta chain under discussion was sequenced for a study of blood T cell repertoires in COVID-19. Using immunoSEQ multiplex PCR, the repertoire was profiled, and TCRdb retains in-frame clones only, with some absent. The sample holds around 330,000 clones, 88% seen once. This clone appeared a single time. This TCR was sampled from a woman in her 30s with COVID-19, enrolled during active disease. What was sequenced was peripheral blood.

CDR3 coding DNA: TGTGCCAGCAGCACTCTAGCGGGGTTTGCCAATGAGCAGTTCTTC. Translation: CASSTLAGFANEQFF. This chain joins TRBV5-4 and TRBJ2-1, with 9 bases matching TRBD2. With V trimmed by 4 bases and J by 6 bases, 8 bases remained unmatched. Germline-derived CDR1 and CDR2 are SGHNT and YYREEE (reference sequence). The CDR3 is 15 amino acids.